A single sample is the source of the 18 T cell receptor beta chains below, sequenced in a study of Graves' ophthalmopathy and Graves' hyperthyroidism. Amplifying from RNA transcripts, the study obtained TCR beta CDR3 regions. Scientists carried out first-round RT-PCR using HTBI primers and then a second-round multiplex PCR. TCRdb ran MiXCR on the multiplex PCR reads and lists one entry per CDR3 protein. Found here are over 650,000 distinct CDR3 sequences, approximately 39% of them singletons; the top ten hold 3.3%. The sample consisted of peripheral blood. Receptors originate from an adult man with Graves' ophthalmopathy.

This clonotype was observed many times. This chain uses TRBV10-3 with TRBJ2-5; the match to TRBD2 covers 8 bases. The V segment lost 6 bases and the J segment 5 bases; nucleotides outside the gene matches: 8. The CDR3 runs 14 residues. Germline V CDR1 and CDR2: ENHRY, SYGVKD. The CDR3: CAIRLDSGKETQYF. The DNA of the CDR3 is TGTGCCATCAGGCTAGATAGCGGGAAGGAGACCCAGTACTTC.

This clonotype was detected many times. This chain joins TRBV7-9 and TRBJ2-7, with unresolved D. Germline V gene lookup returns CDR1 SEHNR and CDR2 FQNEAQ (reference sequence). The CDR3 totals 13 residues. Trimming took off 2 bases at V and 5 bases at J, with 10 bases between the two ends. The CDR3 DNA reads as TGTGCCAGCAGCTTATCCTGGACCAACGAGCAGTACTTC. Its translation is CASSLSWTNEQYF.

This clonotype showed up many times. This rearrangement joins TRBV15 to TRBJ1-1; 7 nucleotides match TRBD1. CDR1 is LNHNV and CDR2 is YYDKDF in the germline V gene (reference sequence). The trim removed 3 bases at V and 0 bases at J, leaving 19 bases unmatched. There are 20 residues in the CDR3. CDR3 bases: TGTGCCACCAGCAGGCACAGGGGTACCACTCAGGGTTCGATGAACACTGAAGCTTTCTTT. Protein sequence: CATSRHRGTTQGSMNTEAFF.

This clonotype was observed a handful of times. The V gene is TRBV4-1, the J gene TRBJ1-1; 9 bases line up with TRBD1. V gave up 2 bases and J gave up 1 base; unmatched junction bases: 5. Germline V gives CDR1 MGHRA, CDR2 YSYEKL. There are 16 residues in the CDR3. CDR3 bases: TGCGCCAGCAGCCAAAAACCGGGACAGGGGAACACTGAAGCTTTCTTT. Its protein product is CASSQKPGQGNTEAFF.

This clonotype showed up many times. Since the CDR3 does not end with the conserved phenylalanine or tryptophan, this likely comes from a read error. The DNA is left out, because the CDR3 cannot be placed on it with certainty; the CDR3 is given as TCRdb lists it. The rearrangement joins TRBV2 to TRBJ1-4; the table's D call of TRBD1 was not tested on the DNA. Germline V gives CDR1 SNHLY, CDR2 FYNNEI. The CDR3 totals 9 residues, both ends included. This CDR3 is CASSRGKVC.

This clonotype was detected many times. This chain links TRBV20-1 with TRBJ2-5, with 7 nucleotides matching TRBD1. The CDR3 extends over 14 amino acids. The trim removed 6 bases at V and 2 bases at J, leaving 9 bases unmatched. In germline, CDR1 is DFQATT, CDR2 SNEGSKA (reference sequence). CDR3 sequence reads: CSAIVGQAQETQYF. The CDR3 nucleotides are TGCAGTGCCATAGTAGGACAGGCACAAGAGACCCAGTACTTC.

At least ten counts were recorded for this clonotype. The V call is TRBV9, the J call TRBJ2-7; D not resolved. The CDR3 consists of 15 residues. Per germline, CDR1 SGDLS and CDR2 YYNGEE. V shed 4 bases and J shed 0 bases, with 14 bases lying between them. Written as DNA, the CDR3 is TGTGCCAGCAGCCCCCGGTTGTACAGCTCCTACGAGCAGTACTTC. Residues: CASSPRLYSSYEQYF.

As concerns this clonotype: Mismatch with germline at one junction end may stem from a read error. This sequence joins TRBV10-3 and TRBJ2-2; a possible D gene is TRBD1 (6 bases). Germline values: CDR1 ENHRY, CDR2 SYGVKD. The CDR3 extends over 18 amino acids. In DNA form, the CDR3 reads TGTGCCAGCAGTTCCAGGGTCTGGCCAGGGGCGAACACCGGGGAGCTGTTTTTT. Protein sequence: CASSSRVWPGANTGELFF.

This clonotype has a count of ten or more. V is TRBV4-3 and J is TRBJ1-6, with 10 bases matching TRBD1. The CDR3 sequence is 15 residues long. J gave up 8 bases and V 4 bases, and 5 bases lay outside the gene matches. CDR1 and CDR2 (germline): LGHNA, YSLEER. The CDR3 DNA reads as TGCGCCAGCAGCCTCTTGGGACAGGGGCATTCACCCCTCCACTTT. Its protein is CASSLLGQGHSPLHF.

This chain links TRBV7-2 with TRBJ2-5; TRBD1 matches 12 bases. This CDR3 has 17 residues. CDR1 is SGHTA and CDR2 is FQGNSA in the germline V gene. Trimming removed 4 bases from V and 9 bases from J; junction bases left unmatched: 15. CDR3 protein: CASSSRDRGLFGVAQYF. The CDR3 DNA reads TGTGCCAGCAGCTCCCGGGACAGGGGGCTTTTCGGGGTAGCCCAGTACTTC.

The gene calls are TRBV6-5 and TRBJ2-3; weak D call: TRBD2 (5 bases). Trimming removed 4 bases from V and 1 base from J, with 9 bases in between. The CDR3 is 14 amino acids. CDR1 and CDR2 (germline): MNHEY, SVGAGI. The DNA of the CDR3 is TGTGCCAGCAGTTCCCTTAGCGGCACAGATACGCAGTATTTT. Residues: CASSSLSGTDTQYF.

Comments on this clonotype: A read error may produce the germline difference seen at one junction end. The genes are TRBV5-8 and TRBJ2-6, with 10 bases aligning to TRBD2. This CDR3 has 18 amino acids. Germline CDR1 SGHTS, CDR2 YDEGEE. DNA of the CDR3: TGCGCCAGCAGCCAAGATCGAGCGGGGGGGCCTGGGGCCAACGTCCTGACTTTC. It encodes CASSQDRAGGPGANVLTF.

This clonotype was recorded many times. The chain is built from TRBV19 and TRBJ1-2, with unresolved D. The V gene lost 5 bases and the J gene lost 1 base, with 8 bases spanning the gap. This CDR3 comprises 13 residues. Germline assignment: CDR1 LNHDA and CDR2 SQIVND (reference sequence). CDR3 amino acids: CASSPQNNYGYTF. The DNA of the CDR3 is TGTGCCAGTAGTCCACAGAATAACTATGGCTACACCTTC.

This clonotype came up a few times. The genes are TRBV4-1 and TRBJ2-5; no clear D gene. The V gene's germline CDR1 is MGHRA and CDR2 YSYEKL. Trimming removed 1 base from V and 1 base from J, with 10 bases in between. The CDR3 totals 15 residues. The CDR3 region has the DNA TGCGCCAGCAGCCAAGCTTCAGTGAGCCAAGAGACCCAGTACTTC. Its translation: CASSQASVSQETQYF.

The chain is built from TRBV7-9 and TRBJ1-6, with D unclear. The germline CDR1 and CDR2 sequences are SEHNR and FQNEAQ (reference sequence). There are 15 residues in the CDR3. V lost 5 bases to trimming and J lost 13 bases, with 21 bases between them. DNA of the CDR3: TGTGCCAGCAGCACACTAGGACGGGATGGTTCGCCCCTCCACTTT. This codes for CASSTLGRDGSPLHF.

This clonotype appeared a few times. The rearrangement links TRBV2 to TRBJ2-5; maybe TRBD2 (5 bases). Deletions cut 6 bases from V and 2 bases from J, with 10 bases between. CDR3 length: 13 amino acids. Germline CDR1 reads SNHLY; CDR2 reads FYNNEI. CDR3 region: CASRKRMQETQYF. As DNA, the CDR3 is TGTGCCAGCAGGAAGCGGATGCAAGAGACCCAGTACTTC.

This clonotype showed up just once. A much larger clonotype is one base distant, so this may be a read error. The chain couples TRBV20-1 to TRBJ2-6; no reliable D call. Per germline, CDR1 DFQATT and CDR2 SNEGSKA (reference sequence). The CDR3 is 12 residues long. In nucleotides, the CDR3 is TGCAGTGCTGTGACTGGGGTCAACGTCCTGACTTTC. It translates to CSAVTGVNVLTF.

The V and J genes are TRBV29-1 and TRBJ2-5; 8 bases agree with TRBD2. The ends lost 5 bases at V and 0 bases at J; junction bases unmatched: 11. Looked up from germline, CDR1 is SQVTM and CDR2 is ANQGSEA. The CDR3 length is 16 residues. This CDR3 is CSVHQAGAGDQETQYF. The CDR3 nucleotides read TGCAGCGTTCACCAAGCGGGGGCAGGGGACCAAGAGACCCAGTACTTC.